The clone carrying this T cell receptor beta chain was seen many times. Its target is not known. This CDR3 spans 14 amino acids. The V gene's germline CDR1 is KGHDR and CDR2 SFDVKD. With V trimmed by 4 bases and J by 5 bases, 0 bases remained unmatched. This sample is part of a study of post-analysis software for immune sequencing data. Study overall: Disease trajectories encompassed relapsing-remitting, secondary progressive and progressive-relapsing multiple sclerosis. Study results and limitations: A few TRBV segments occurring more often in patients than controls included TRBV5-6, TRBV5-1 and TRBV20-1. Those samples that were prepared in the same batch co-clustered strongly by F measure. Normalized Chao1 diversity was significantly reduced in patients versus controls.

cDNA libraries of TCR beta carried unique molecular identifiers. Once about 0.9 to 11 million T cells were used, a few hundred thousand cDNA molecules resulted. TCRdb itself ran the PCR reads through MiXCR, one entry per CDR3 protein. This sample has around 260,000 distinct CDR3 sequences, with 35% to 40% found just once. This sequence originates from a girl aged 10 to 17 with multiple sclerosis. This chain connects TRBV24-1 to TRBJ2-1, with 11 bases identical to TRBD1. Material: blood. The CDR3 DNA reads TGTGCCACCAGTGAGGGACAGGGGGACAATGAGCAGTTCTTC. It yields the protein CATSEGQGDNEQFF.